These 20 T cell receptor beta chains share one sample of origin, sequenced in a study of OX40 agonist ivuxolimab in advanced cancers. Library preparation employed the immunoSEQ multiplex PCR assay. TCRdb carries this immuneACCESS record with in-frame sequences only. Its versions omit some clonotypes, under half of them owing to an unresolved V gene in the studies checked, with the rest unexplained. In this sample the table shows roughly 75,000 clones, about 92% of which occur a single time. 0.3% to 0.45% of the sample lies in the top ten. The sample was CD4+ or CD8+ T cells sorted from blood, taken in a trial of the OX40 agonist ivuxolimab. The source of these receptors is an adult with an advanced solid tumor such as melanoma, head and neck, liver or kidney cancer.

This clone was recorded only once. CDR3 residues: CASSGAGVTGELFF. CDR3 nucleotide sequence: TGTGCCAGCAGTGGGGCAGGGGTCACCGGGGAGCTGTTTTTT. The chain carries TRBV25-1 and TRBJ2-2, with D perhaps matching TRBD1 (6 bases). Germline CDR1 reads MGHDK; CDR2 reads SYGVNS. V dropped 4 bases and J dropped 4 bases, with 10 bases sitting between them. The CDR3 spans 14 residues.

The rearrangement joins TRBV5-1 to TRBJ2-3, with TRBD2 identical over 7 bases. With V trimmed by 3 bases and J by 0 bases, 4 bases remained unmatched. Germline V CDR1 and CDR2: SGHRS, YFSETQ. The CDR3 contains 15 residues. CDR3 bases: TGCGCCAGCAGCTGGAGCGGGGTTAGCACAGATACGCAGTATTTT. As protein: CASSWSGVSTDTQYF.

The chain uses TRBV5-1 and TRBJ2-7, with TRBD1 matching 8 bases. The CDR3 sequence is 14 residues long. J was trimmed by 2 bases and V by 4 bases; bases with no gene match: 5. Germline loops: CDR1 SGHRS, CDR2 YFSETQ. The CDR3 here is CASSDGQGPYEQYF. In DNA, the CDR3 is TGCGCCAGCAGCGATGGACAGGGACCCTACGAGCAGTACTTC.

The sample holds one count of this clone. The chain is built from TRBV6-1 and TRBJ1-4; a possible D gene is TRBD1 (5 bases). Germline CDR1 and CDR2: MNHNS and SASEGT. The CDR3 is 18 amino acids. V lost 4 bases and J lost 6, with 24 bases in between. The CDR3 DNA follows: TGTGCCAGCAGTGGTCAAGGTGGGACCCCCGCCGAGGATGAAAAACTGTTTTTT. The encoded protein is CASSGQGGTPAEDEKLFF.

The rearrangement joins TRBV5-1 to TRBJ1-2, with D unclear. The V and J ends lost 5 bases and 4 bases respectively, with 9 bases between them. Per germline, CDR1 SGHRS and CDR2 YFSETQ. CDR3 length: 12 residues. The CDR3 sequence is CASSTDGYGYTF. CDR3 nucleotides: TGCGCCAGCAGTACAGACGGCTATGGCTACACCTTC. Full variable domain (outside the CDR3, taken from reference TRBV5-1 and TRBJ1-2): KAGVTQTPRYLIKTRGQQVTLSCSPISGHRSVSWYQQTPGQGLQFLFEYFSETQRNKGNFPGRFSGRQFSNSRSEMNVSTLELGDSALYLCASSTDGYGYTFGSGTRLTVV.

The chain recombines TRBV28 with TRBJ2-3; D is undetermined. The germline V gene encodes CDR1 MDHEN and CDR2 SYDVKM. Between the trimmed V and J ends, which lost 4 bases and 6 bases, there was a span of 14 bases. This CDR3 region has 14 residues. CDR3 in DNA: TGTGCCAGCAGTTCCCAATCGAAGCCGGATACGCAGTATTTT. Amino acids: CASSSQSKPDTQYF.

The chain uses TRBV7-2 and TRBJ2-1, with D perhaps matching TRBD2 (6 bases). This CDR3 is built from 14 residues. Germline V lookup: CDR1 SGHTA, CDR2 FQGNSA. V gave up 5 bases and J gave up 3 bases, with 11 bases separating them. The CDR3 is CASSPSGSYNEQFF. The CDR3 DNA reads as TGTGCCAGCAGCCCCTCCGGGAGCTACAATGAGCAGTTCTTC.

The V and J genes are TRBV7-9 and TRBJ2-7, with 8 nucleotides matching TRBD1. V was pared by 3 bases and J by 6 bases, with 7 bases of the junction left unmatched. This CDR3 has 14 amino acids. Germline CDR1 reads SEHNR; CDR2 reads FQNEAQ (reference sequence). The chain's CDR3 is CASSFNRGYGEQYF. The CDR3 nucleotides read TGTGCCAGCAGCTTTAACAGGGGGTACGGCGAGCAGTACTTC.

The chain links TRBV6-5 to TRBJ1-6; TRBD1 is a possible D gene (5 bases). CDR1 is MNHEY, CDR2 SVGAGI, per germline. The length of the CDR3 is 15 residues. The V gene lost 4 bases and the J gene lost 7 bases, with 14 bases spanning the gap. CDR3 amino acids: CASSWQTERNSPLHF. The CDR3 nucleotides read TGTGCCAGCAGTTGGCAGACAGAAAGAAATTCACCCCTCCACTTT.

The chain carries TRBV11-2 and TRBJ1-2; D is unclear. V dropped 11 bases and J dropped 4 bases, with 20 bases sitting between them. This CDR3 is 14 amino acids long. Germline CDR1 reads SGHAT; CDR2 reads FQNNGV. The CDR3 here is CAGGSWRTLYGYTF. In DNA, the CDR3 is TGTGCCGGAGGATCGTGGAGAACCCTCTATGGCTACACCTTC.

The chain couples TRBV30 to TRBJ1-1, with D hard to call. Per germline, CDR1 GTSNPN and CDR2 SVGIG (reference sequence). V lost 1 base and J 2 bases, leaving 8 bases between the germline ends. This CDR3 spans 13 amino acids. CDR3 DNA sequence: TGTGCCTGGAGTGGTCAACCTAACACTGAAGCTTTCTTT. This encodes CAWSGQPNTEAFF.

The rearrangement joins TRBV19 to TRBJ1-1; D unclear. V dropped 5 bases and J dropped 1 base, with 11 bases sitting between them. Germline V gene data show CDR1 as LNHDA and CDR2 as SQIVND (reference sequence). There are 14 residues in the CDR3. The CDR3 spells CASSFGLGNTEAFF. Written as DNA, the CDR3 is TGTGCCAGTAGTTTTGGACTGGGGAACACTGAAGCTTTCTTT.

The chain recombines TRBV10-3 with TRBJ1-5, with 8 nucleotides matching TRBD1. Germline assignment: CDR1 ENHRY and CDR2 SYGVKD. After removal of 4 bases from V and 7 bases from J, the junction contained 15 bases not matched to a gene. The CDR3 is 17 residues long. The CDR3 protein is CAISAGTGLKVEQPQHF. The CDR3 DNA follows: TGTGCCATCAGTGCCGGGACAGGCCTTAAGGTTGAGCAGCCCCAGCATTTT.

V is TRBV19 and J is TRBJ2-3; 7 nucleotides match TRBD2. The CDR3 sequence is 15 residues long. Trimming removed 8 bases from V and 2 bases from J; junction bases left unmatched: 10. Germline values: CDR1 LNHDA, CDR2 SQIVND (reference sequence). CDR3 bases: TGTGCCAGTGCCCGGACTAGTCCCCCCACAGATACGCAGTATTTT. Encoded protein: CASARTSPPTDTQYF. Full variable domain (remainder filled in from reference TRBV19 and TRBJ2-3): DGGITQSPKYLFRKEGQNVTLSCEQNLNHDAMYWYRQDPGQGLRLIYYSQIVNDFQKGDIAEGYSVSREKKESFPLTVTSAQKNPTAFYLCASARTSPPTDTQYFGPGTRLTVL.

V and J are TRBV5-1 and TRBJ2-2, with 7 bases aligning to TRBD1. With V trimmed by 6 bases and J by 0 bases, 5 bases remained unmatched. The germline V gene encodes CDR1 SGHRS and CDR2 YFSETQ. The CDR3 is made up of 15 amino acids. The CDR3 protein is CASNPQGANTGELFF. The CDR3 DNA sequence: TGCGCCAGCAATCCCCAGGGGGCGAACACCGGGGAGCTGTTTTTT.

V and J are TRBV7-2 and TRBJ2-3, with 14 bases lining up with TRBD2. The CDR3 extends over 19 amino acids. The germline V gene encodes CDR1 SGHTA and CDR2 FQGNSA. V shed 6 bases, J shed 2 bases, and the junction held 13 bases outside the gene matches. The CDR3 loop reads CASSLRGLAGGLYTDTQYF. The CDR3 region has the DNA TGTGCCAGCAGTCTCCGTGGACTAGCGGGGGGACTCTACACAGATACGCAGTATTTT.

The chain combines TRBV18 with TRBJ2-5, with 9 bases fitting TRBD2. Germline V gene sequence: CDR1 KGHSH, CDR2 LQKENI. J gave up 5 bases and V 3 bases, and 10 bases lay outside the gene matches. This CDR3 is built from 16 residues. This chain's CDR3 is CASSPTSGELGETQYF. The CDR3 DNA is TGTGCCAGCTCACCGACTAGCGGTGAGCTGGGTGAGACCCAGTACTTC.

Only a few counts were recorded for this clone. The V gene is TRBV5-1, the J gene TRBJ1-1, with a weak D call TRBD1 (6 bases). This CDR3 comprises 15 residues. Germline CDR1 and CDR2: SGHRS and YFSETQ. Trimming left V 4 bases short and J 1 base short, with 14 bases between. The CDR3 here is CASSKTGTTNTEAFF. In DNA, the CDR3 is TGCGCCAGCAGCAAAACCGGGACAACGAACACTGAAGCTTTCTTT.

This rearrangement joins TRBV28 to TRBJ1-5, with 9 bases matching TRBD1. Trimming removed 0 bases from V and 10 bases from J; junction bases left unmatched: 7. The CDR3 length is 15 residues. Per the germline V gene, CDR1 is MDHEN and CDR2 is SYDVKM. This CDR3 is CASSLWGQGVGPQHF. The CDR3 DNA reads TGTGCCAGCAGTTTATGGGGACAGGGCGTAGGTCCCCAGCATTTT.

The rearrangement uses TRBV5-6 and TRBJ1-4, with D hard to call. V was clipped by 3 bases and J by 0 bases, with 6 bases between them. Germline V gene sequence: CDR1 SGHDT, CDR2 YYEEEE. The CDR3 is 14 residues long. The CDR3 protein is CASSWTSTNEKLFF. CDR3 in DNA: TGTGCCAGCAGCTGGACCTCAACTAATGAAAAACTGTTTTTT.